This T cell receptor (beta chain) comes out of a study of cytomegalovirus exposure and HLA in healthy donors. PCR used 60 Vbeta primers and 13 Jbeta primers. Only in-frame clones appear in the TCRdb table, and some are missing; sequencing was by immunoSEQ multiplex PCR. The sample has approximately 160,000 clones; around 70% are singletons. Germline values: CDR1 SQVTM, CDR2 ANQGSEA. Germline trimming cut 7 bases from V and 3 bases from J; bases unmatched to any gene: 6. CDR3 length: 13 residues. The chain uses TRBV29-1 and TRBJ1-2, with 9 nucleotides matching TRBD1. The clonotype was recovered from a man between 18 and 29 years old in good health and CMV-seropositive. The sample taken for sequencing was PBMCs. The CDR3 DNA sequence: TGCAGCGCGACACAGGGGGCTGACTATGGCTACACCTTC. It translates to CSATQGADYGYTF.